The TCR beta chain under discussion was sequenced for a study of blood T cell repertoires in COVID-19. Overall study: Donors in the United States, Italy and Spain gave samples during acute or convalescent COVID-19. T cells, B-cell-depleted T cells, or PBMCs supplied cDNA or gDNA.

Germline V gene lookup returns CDR1 SGHTA and CDR2 FQGNSA. This CDR3 is 16 amino acids long. V was clipped by 0 bases and J by 10 bases; unmatched bases: 10. Authors' methods: Nucleated cell counts were estimated from reference gene primer amplification. Some clones are missing from TCRdb's copy, which holds only in-frame ones; the method was immunoSEQ multiplex PCR. That table supplies the V and J calls and clone size; D and trimming were determined from the DNA. The sample lists under 100,000 clones, 70% to 90% occurring once. The rearrangement links TRBV7-2 to TRBJ2-1; TRBD2 matches 9 bases. The source is a man aged 50-60 years with acute or convalescent COVID-19. The sequencing input was peripheral blood. DNA of the CDR3: TGTGCCAGCAGCTTAGCGGGTGGTAGCGGGGGAGTCGAGCAGTTCTTC. This translates into CASSLAGGSGGVEQFF.